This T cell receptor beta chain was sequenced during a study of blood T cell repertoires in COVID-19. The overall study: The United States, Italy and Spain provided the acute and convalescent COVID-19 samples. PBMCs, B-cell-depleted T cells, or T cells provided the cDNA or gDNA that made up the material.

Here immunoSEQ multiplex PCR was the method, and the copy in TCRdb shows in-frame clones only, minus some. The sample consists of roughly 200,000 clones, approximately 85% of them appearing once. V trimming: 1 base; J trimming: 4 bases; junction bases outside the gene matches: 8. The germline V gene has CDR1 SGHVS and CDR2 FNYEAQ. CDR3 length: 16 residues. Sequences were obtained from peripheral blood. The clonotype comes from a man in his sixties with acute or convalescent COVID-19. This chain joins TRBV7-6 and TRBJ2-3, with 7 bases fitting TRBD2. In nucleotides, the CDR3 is TGTGCCAGCAGCTTAGGGGCAGGGAGGGCTGCAGATACGCAGTATTTT. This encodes CASSLGAGRAADTQYF. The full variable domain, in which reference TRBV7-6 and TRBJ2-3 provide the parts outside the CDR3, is GAGVSQSPRYKVTKRGQDVALRCDPISGHVSLYWYRQALGQGPEFLTYFNYEAQQDKSGLPNDRFSAERPEGSISTLTIQRTEQRDSAMYRCASSLGAGRAADTQYFGPGTRLTVL.